What follows are 3 T cell receptor beta chains derived from one specimen sequenced in a study of long-term antiretroviral therapy in people with HIV. With survey level as its setting, the immunoSEQ assay was v3.0. This table comes from immunoSEQ multiplex PCR, and its TCRdb copy is limited to in-frame clones, with some not included. The sample yields tens of thousands of clones, approximately 80% seen once. The sequenced sample was unsorted PBMCs, obtained 1.9 years after starting antiretroviral therapy. The source of these receptors is a woman aged 45-60 years with HIV.

The chain is built from TRBV28 and TRBJ2-2; 13 nucleotides align to TRBD2. V trimming: 6 bases; J trimming: 5 bases; junction bases outside the gene matches: 3. The V gene's germline CDR1 is MDHEN and CDR2 SYDVKM. The CDR3 spans 15 residues. CDR3 sequence reads: CASSSTSGGTGELFF. The CDR3 DNA reads TGTGCCAGCAGCTCGACTAGCGGGGGGACCGGGGAGCTGTTTTTT.

The J gene is TRBJ2-7, the V gene TRBV19; tentative D call: TRBD1 (5 bases). The CDR3 contains 11 residues. V shed 8 bases and J shed 5 bases, with 10 bases lying between them. Germline CDR1 LNHDA, CDR2 SQIVND (reference sequence). CDR3 sequence: CASSDSHEQYF. As DNA, the CDR3 is TGTGCCAGTTCCGACAGCCACGAGCAGTACTTC.

V usage is TRBV6-5 and J usage is TRBJ1-5; 9 nucleotides line up with TRBD1. The V gene's germline CDR1 is MNHEY and CDR2 SVGAGI. Germline trimming cut 5 bases from V and 5 bases from J; bases unmatched to any gene: 4. The CDR3 loop spans 14 amino acids. The CDR3 region is CASSDRGVYQPQHF. In DNA, the CDR3 is TGTGCCAGCAGTGACAGGGGGGTCTATCAGCCCCAGCATTTT.